These 18 T cell receptor beta chains share one sample of origin, sequenced in a study of regulatory T cells in long-lasting Graves disease (dated by TCRdb to the early 2020s). Library creation used multiplex PCR. The sample was run on an Illumina HiSeq 4000. iRepertoire HTBI primers and Arm-PCR amplification of CDR3 regions were used to construct TCR beta libraries. TCRdb reworked the public reads: Q25 trimming with fastp, MiXCR clone assembly, productive beta chains retained. Rows are unified per CDR3 protein, each entry keeping the most common DNA and genes. This sample gives around 430,000 distinct CDR3 sequences in total; about 20% of them show up just once. Together, the top ten hold roughly 13% of the sample. The sample's time point label, in plain terms: persistent/refractory GD, antithyroid drugs over 5 years with positive TRAb. For both TCR sequencing and RNA sequencing, RNA was extracted from PBMCs using TRIzol.

The sequencing used peripheral blood mononuclear cells (PBMCs), collected when the disease was refractory, from a patient treated with antithyroid drugs. The source of these receptors is a female donor with Graves disease.

A word on this clonotype: This may be a read error: a much more frequent sequence differs by one nucleotide. The CDR3 DNA reads TGTGCCAGTAGTATAAGGGTCGAGGGCCGGACGCTCTATGGCTACACCTTC. Protein: CASSIRVEGRTLYGYTF. This chain connects TRBV19 to TRBJ1-2; D gene unclear. V was shortened by 2 bases and J by 4 bases, with 20 bases between the two germline ends. Germline loops: CDR1 LNHDA, CDR2 SQIVND (reference sequence). The CDR3 consists of 17 residues.

This clonotype was detected ten times or more. The chain joins TRBV7-2 to TRBJ2-7, with a weak D call TRBD2 (5 bases). The ends were cut back, 1 base at V and 5 bases at J, with 12 bases in the middle. The CDR3 totals 14 residues. Germline V gene sequence: CDR1 SGHTA, CDR2 FQGNSA. In DNA, the CDR3 is TGTGCCAGCAGCTTAGACGCAGCGGTGGACGAGCAGTACTTC. It specifies CASSLDAAVDEQYF.

The V call is TRBV6-9, the J call TRBJ1-6; 9 bases line up with TRBD1. CDR3 length: 17 amino acids. V was pared by 3 bases and J by 4 bases, with 7 bases of the junction left unmatched. Germline loops: CDR1 MNHGY, CDR2 SVAAGI. In DNA form, the CDR3 reads TGTGCCAGCAGTTACGTCGGACAGGGGAATTATAATTCACCCCTCCACTTT. Translated, it gives CASSYVGQGNYNSPLHF.

The chain employs TRBV7-2 and TRBJ2-7, with TRBD1 identical over 9 bases. The V segment lost 5 bases and the J segment 2 bases; nucleotides outside the gene matches: 10. The CDR3 has 16 residues. Germline values: CDR1 SGHTA, CDR2 FQGNSA. This chain's CDR3 is CASSPSPGTGPYEQYF. The CDR3 DNA sequence: TGTGCCAGCAGCCCGAGTCCCGGGACAGGGCCCTACGAGCAGTACTTC. Full variable domain (remainder filled in from reference TRBV7-2 and TRBJ2-7): GAGVSQSPSNKVTEKGKDVELRCDPISGHTALYWYRQSLGQGLEFLIYFQGNSAPDKSGLPSDRFSAERTGGSVSTLTIQRTQQEDSAVYLCASSPSPGTGPYEQYFGPGTRLTVT.

This clonotype was seen repeatedly, ten times or more. This chain links TRBV28 with TRBJ1-2; 9 bases agree with TRBD1. V was clipped by 7 bases and J by 2 bases; unmatched bases: 8. Germline loops: CDR1 MDHEN, CDR2 SYDVKM. The CDR3 loop spans 15 amino acids. CDR3 protein: CASTLTGGLNYGYTF. The CDR3 coding sequence is TGTGCCAGCACTCTAACAGGGGGCCTAAACTATGGCTACACCTTC.

This clonotype was recorded many times. The rearrangement links TRBV6-1 to TRBJ1-5; TRBD1 matches 8 bases. The J segment lost 7 bases and the V segment lost 6 bases, leaving 8 bases of the junction unmatched. Germline V gives CDR1 MNHNS, CDR2 SASEGT. This CDR3 has 14 residues. The CDR3 DNA is TGTGCCAGCAGACCCCAGGGGGCAGGCCAGCCCCAGCATTTT. As protein: CASRPQGAGQPQHF.

V and J are TRBV5-1 and TRBJ2-2; D perhaps matches TRBD2 (6 bases). Germline CDR1 reads SGHRS; CDR2 reads YFSETQ. Trimming removed 3 bases from V and 8 bases from J, with 11 bases in between. The length of the CDR3 is 13 residues. CDR3 DNA: TGCGCCAGCAGCTCCTCAGGGAGGGGGGAGCTGTTTTTT. Translated, it gives CASSSSGRGELFF.

This clonotype occurred many times. V usage is TRBV28 and J usage is TRBJ2-7; perhaps TRBD2 as D (5 bases). The CDR3 loop spans 15 amino acids. The germline V gene has CDR1 MDHEN and CDR2 SYDVKM. The V end lost 1 base, the J end lost 5 bases, and 15 bases lay between the germline ends. CDR3 in amino acids: CASSLYQVRGNEQYF. CDR3 nucleotides: TGTGCCAGCAGTTTATATCAAGTCCGAGGGAACGAGCAGTACTTC. Together with reference TRBV28 and TRBJ2-7, the CDR3 gives the full variable domain: DVKVTQSSRYLVKRTGEKVFLECVQDMDHENMFWYRQDPGLGLRLIYFSYDVKMKEKGDIPEGYSVSREKKERFSLILESASTNQTSMYLCASSLYQVRGNEQYFGPGTRLTVT.

This clonotype occurred many times. The chain is built from TRBV28 and TRBJ1-1; 8 nucleotides align to TRBD1. Per germline, CDR1 MDHEN and CDR2 SYDVKM. The V gene end was trimmed by 5 bases and the J gene end by 2 bases; junction bases not matched to a gene: 7. The CDR3 is made up of 15 amino acids. For the CDR3, the DNA is TGTGCCAGCAGTCTTACAGGGGGAGGAAACACTGAAGCTTTCTTT. It codes for CASSLTGGGNTEAFF.

At least ten counts were recorded for this clonotype. The CDR3 DNA follows: TGTGCCAGCAGCTTATTGCAGGGTTTACGATCACCCCTCCACTTT. Protein product: CASSLLQGLRSPLHF. The chain recombines TRBV7-2 with TRBJ1-6; D might be TRBD1 (5 bases). The germline gives CDR1 SGHTA, CDR2 FQGNSA. Trimming pared 2 bases from V and 10 bases from J, leaving 15 bases between. The CDR3 contains 15 residues. Full variable domain (missing parts from reference TRBV7-2 and TRBJ1-6): GAGVSQSPSNKVTEKGKDVELRCDPISGHTALYWYRQSLGQGLEFLIYFQGNSAPDKSGLPSDRFSAERTGGSVSTLTIQRTQQEDSAVYLCASSLLQGLRSPLHFGNGTRLTVT.

V gene TRBV28 combines with J gene TRBJ2-7, with TRBD2 matching 8 bases. The CDR3 is 18 residues long. Germline trimming cut 6 bases from V and 4 bases from J; bases unmatched to any gene: 20. Germline CDR1 and CDR2: MDHEN and SYDVKM. The chain's CDR3 is CASSLPNPGRAYRYEQYF. DNA for the CDR3: TGTGCCAGCAGCTTACCTAATCCCGGGAGGGCATATAGATACGAGCAGTACTTC. Together with reference TRBV28 and TRBJ2-7, the CDR3 gives the full variable domain: DVKVTQSSRYLVKRTGEKVFLECVQDMDHENMFWYRQDPGLGLRLIYFSYDVKMKEKGDIPEGYSVSREKKERFSLILESASTNQTSMYLCASSLPNPGRAYRYEQYFGPGTRLTVT.

This clonotype came up a few times. The V and J genes are TRBV19 and TRBJ1-4, with TRBD1 matching 7 bases. CDR3 length: 14 residues. The V and J ends lost 6 bases and 7 bases, in that order; junction bases with no gene match: 8. Germline V gene lookup returns CDR1 LNHDA and CDR2 SQIVND (reference sequence). CDR3 amino acids: CASSLGTEREKLFF. The CDR3 bases are TGTGCCAGTAGCCTCGGGACAGAACGTGAAAAACTGTTTTTT.

The V gene is TRBV9, the J gene TRBJ2-2, with 12 bases fitting TRBD2. This CDR3 is built from 16 residues. From germline, CDR1 is SGDLS and CDR2 YYNGEE. V dropped 1 base and J dropped 5; count of bases not matched to a gene: 3. CDR3 coding DNA: TGTGCCAGCAGCGTAAGACTAGCGGGAGATACCGGGGAGCTGTTTTTT. Amino acid sequence: CASSVRLAGDTGELFF.

This clonotype was seen a handful of times. This rearrangement joins TRBV7-2 to TRBJ2-2; no firm D call. CDR3 length: 12 amino acids. V lost 5 bases, J lost 8 bases, and 9 bases lay in between. The germline gives CDR1 SGHTA, CDR2 FQGNSA. CDR3 sequence: CASSLHGGELFF. The CDR3 DNA follows: TGTGCCAGCAGCCTACATGGGGGGGAGCTGTTTTTT.

This clonotype was picked up a small number of times. CDR3 DNA sequence: TGTGCCAGCTCACCACGGACGGAGGTCTACGAGCAGTACTTC. Amino acids: CASSPRTEVYEQYF. V and J are TRBV18 and TRBJ2-7; perhaps TRBD2 as D (5 bases). Per the germline V gene, CDR1 is KGHSH and CDR2 is LQKENI. The length of the CDR3 is 14 residues. With 1 base removed from V and 3 bases from J, the gap between germline ends came to 10 bases.

There are a few counts of this clonotype. The DNA for the CDR3 is TGTGCCAGCAGTGAACCCTTTAGGAGGAGATCGGAGACCCAGTACTTC. Translating it yields CASSEPFRRRSETQYF. The chain joins TRBV2 to TRBJ2-5, with TRBD2 as a possible D gene (5 bases). The CDR3 runs 16 residues. Germline-derived CDR1 and CDR2 are SNHLY and FYNNEI. V was clipped by 2 bases and J by 5 bases, with 18 bases between them.

This clonotype turned up a few times. The chain uses TRBV24-1 and TRBJ2-1; tentatively, D is TRBD1 (6 bases). CDR1 is KGHDR and CDR2 is SFDVKD in the germline V gene. The length of the CDR3 is 13 residues. V shed 3 bases and J shed 4 bases, with 6 bases lying between them. The CDR3 DNA sequence: TGTGCCACCAGTGATGGGACATACAATGAGCAGTTCTTC. This sequence encodes CATSDGTYNEQFF.

The chain recombines TRBV20-1 with TRBJ1-4; TRBD1 is a possible D gene (5 bases). CDR3 length equals 14 residues. V was clipped by 2 bases and J by 8 bases, with 15 bases between them. In germline, CDR1 is DFQATT, CDR2 SNEGSKA (reference sequence). The CDR3 DNA sequence: TGCAGTGCTAGATTGTCCGGGGGGGGGGAAAAACTGTTTTTT. It specifies CSARLSGGGEKLFF.